A single sample gave rise to the 29 T cell receptor beta chains below, sequenced in a study of identical twins. TCRdb analysed the 5' RACE reads with MiXCR anew, one entry per CDR3 protein. Among around 250,000 distinct CDR3 sequences, about 8% were seen once, and the ten largest hold roughly 3.1%. These data also featured in a second study, about yellow fever vaccine responses in identical twins.

Specimen: CD8+ T cells sorted from blood. These receptors originate from a woman between 18 and 29 years old in good health.

This clonotype was found many times. V gene TRBV12-3 or TRBV12-4 combines with J gene TRBJ1-2, with D tentatively TRBD1 (6 bases). V dropped 7 bases and J dropped 7 bases, with 16 bases sitting between them. The CDR3 is 13 amino acids. The CDR3, as DNA: TGTGCCAGCACTCCAGGGGACTTTACTGGCTACACCTTC. This codes for CASTPGDFTGYTF.

The V gene is TRBV11-2, the J gene TRBJ2-1, with TRBD1 identical over 10 bases. The V gene end was trimmed by 7 bases and the J gene end by 4 bases; junction bases not matched to a gene: 10. The CDR3 has 16 amino acids. Germline assignment: CDR1 SGHAT and CDR2 FQNNGV. The DNA for the CDR3 is TGTGCCAGCATGGGGTACCCGGGACAGGGGTACAATGAGCAGTTCTTC. It specifies CASMGYPGQGYNEQFF.

This clonotype showed up many times. The chain joins TRBV7-9 to TRBJ1-5; D remains ambiguous. Germline V CDR1 and CDR2: SEHNR, FQNEAQ (reference sequence). V was trimmed by 5 bases and J by 3 bases, leaving 8 bases between them. The CDR3 is made up of 13 amino acids. CDR3 loop: CASSLDLNQPQHF. The DNA of the CDR3 is TGTGCCAGCAGCCTGGACCTCAATCAGCCCCAGCATTTT.

J is TRBJ2-2 and V is TRBV12-3 or TRBV12-4, with D possibly TRBD1 on 6 matching bases. Trimming took off 2 bases at V and 3 bases at J, with 10 bases between the two ends. The CDR3 is made up of 15 amino acids. The CDR3 DNA reads TGTGCCAGCAGTTTACGAGGGGGAGACACCGGGGAGCTGTTTTTT. Residues: CASSLRGGDTGELFF.

This sequence joins TRBV27 and TRBJ2-2; D unresolved. Germline V gene sequence: CDR1 MNHEY, CDR2 SMNVEV (reference sequence). V lost 2 bases and J lost 1, with 2 bases in between. This CDR3 spans 13 amino acids. The CDR3 region is CASSLLNTGELFF. CDR3 DNA sequence: TGTGCCAGCAGTTTACTGAACACCGGGGAGCTGTTTTTT.

The chain couples TRBV11-1 to TRBJ2-1, with 11 bases matching TRBD2. Germline V gene lookup returns CDR1 SGHAT and CDR2 FQDESV (reference sequence). This CDR3 spans 18 amino acids. V lost 2 bases and J lost 7; bases outside the gene matches: 13. CDR3 region: CASSLPRVAGGILNEQFF. The CDR3 DNA is TGTGCCAGCAGCTTACCGCGAGTAGCGGGAGGGATTTTAAATGAGCAGTTCTTC.

The chain employs TRBV4-1 and TRBJ2-3; D unresolved. CDR3 size: 15 residues. Germline V gene sequence: CDR1 MGHRA, CDR2 YSYEKL. Trimming stripped 0 bases from V and 2 bases from J, with 9 bases between. CDR3 protein: CASSQEMRSTDTQYF. The CDR3 DNA is TGCGCCAGCAGCCAAGAGATGCGGTCCACAGATACGCAGTATTTT.

This clonotype was observed a handful of times. The chain is built from TRBV5-1 and TRBJ2-7, with D perhaps being TRBD1 or TRBD2 (5 bases each). The CDR3 has 16 residues. V lost 3 bases, J lost 1 base, and 17 bases lay in between. Germline V gene lookup returns CDR1 SGHRS and CDR2 YFSETQ. CDR3 loop: CASSSTGTLGSYEQYF. The CDR3 DNA follows: TGCGCCAGCAGCTCTACCGGGACCCTAGGATCCTACGAGCAGTACTTC.

In its sample, this clonotype was seen many times. V is TRBV27 and J is TRBJ2-1; TRBD1 agrees at 8 bases. Germline V gene sequence: CDR1 MNHEY, CDR2 SMNVEV (reference sequence). The junction had 9 bases not matched to a gene; V was cut back by 6 bases and J by 5 bases. The CDR3 is 15 residues long. CDR3 nucleotides: TGTGCCAGCAGGACGTGGACAGGGACCGACAATGAGCAGTTCTTC. It encodes CASRTWTGTDNEQFF.

The chain is built from TRBV20-1 and TRBJ2-1; 7 nucleotides match TRBD2. The germline gives CDR1 DFQATT, CDR2 SNEGSKA (reference sequence). V shed 0 bases and J 5 bases; nucleotides not matched to a gene: 10. CDR3 length: 16 residues. CDR3 sequence (DNA): TGCAGTGCTAGAGATTCGCGGGGGACTGAAAACAATGAGCAGTTCTTC. Its protein is CSARDSRGTENNEQFF.

This clonotype has just a few counts. The chain has TRBV7-6 and TRBJ2-1; 10 bases are a match to TRBD2. Germline CDR1 SGHVS, CDR2 FNYEAQ. The CDR3 totals 15 residues. Trimming took 4 bases from V and 3 from J; bases not matched to a gene: 3. CDR3 nucleotide sequence: TGTGCCAGCAGCTCGCTAGCGGGGGTCTACAATGAGCAGTTCTTC. Protein product: CASSSLAGVYNEQFF.

The chain is built from TRBV12-3 or TRBV12-4 and TRBJ1-5; D may be TRBD1 (5 bases). Trimming left V 2 bases short and J 7 bases short, with 15 bases between. The CDR3 covers 15 residues. The chain's CDR3 is CASSLSGGVGQPQHF. The CDR3 DNA sequence: TGTGCCAGCAGTTTATCGGGGGGGGTGGGCCAGCCCCAGCATTTT.

The V call is TRBV7-8, the J call TRBJ1-6; possibly TRBD1 for D (5 bases). The germline gives CDR1 SGHVS, CDR2 FQNEAQ. V lost 2 bases and J 9 bases, leaving 8 bases between the germline ends. The CDR3 consists of 13 residues. The CDR3 sequence is CASSLQGASPLHF. CDR3 sequence (DNA): TGTGCCAGCAGCTTACAGGGTGCTTCACCCCTCCACTTT.

This clonotype came up many times. The CDR3 region is CSVVAGTYEQYF. DNA for the CDR3: TGCAGCGTTGTGGCCGGAACCTACGAGCAGTACTTC. The rearrangement uses TRBV29-1 and TRBJ2-7; no clear D. The CDR3 runs to 12 residues. Germline V gives CDR1 SQVTM, CDR2 ANQGSEA. V lost 4 bases and J lost 2, with 9 bases in between.

This clonotype has a count of ten or more. The chain links TRBV10-2 to TRBJ2-1, with a possible D match to TRBD2 (6 bases). Trimming left V 5 bases short and J 4 bases short, with 9 bases between. The germline V gene encodes CDR1 WSHSY and CDR2 SAAADI. The CDR3 has 13 amino acids. In nucleotides, the CDR3 is TGCGCCAGCAGTCCCGGGGGATACAATGAGCAGTTCTTC. It encodes CASSPGGYNEQFF.

The rearrangement links TRBV5-5 to TRBJ2-7; D is uncertain. The germline gives CDR1 SGHKS, CDR2 YYEKEE (reference sequence). Between the trimmed V and J ends, which lost 0 bases and 4 bases, there was a span of 14 bases. The CDR3 runs 15 residues. CDR3 protein: CASSLVSGNLYEQYF. The CDR3 nucleotides are TGTGCCAGCAGCTTGGTTTCTGGAAATCTATACGAGCAGTACTTC.

In this sample, this clonotype turned up many times. This sequence joins TRBV12-3 or TRBV12-4 and TRBJ2-1; 13 nucleotides agree with TRBD2. The CDR3 has 16 residues. The ends lost 6 bases at V and 14 bases at J; junction bases unmatched: 16. The CDR3 DNA is TGTGCCAGCAGCGATCCCGTCTATGGGACTAGCGGGAAGGAGTTCTTC. This codes for CASSDPVYGTSGKEFF.

This clonotype was observed a handful of times. The chain carries TRBV6-2 or TRBV6-3 and TRBJ2-2; D is uncertain. The germline V gene encodes CDR1 MNHEY and CDR2 SVGEGT. Trimming removed 2 bases from V and 6 bases from J, with 4 bases in between. This CDR3 contains 12 residues. The CDR3 sequence: CASSYIPGELFF. The CDR3 DNA reads as TGTGCCAGCAGTTACATTCCCGGGGAGCTGTTTTTT.

This clonotype was counted a few times. The chain is built from TRBV10-3 and TRBJ2-3; TRBD2 might be the D (6 bases). The ends were cut back, 10 bases at V and 1 base at J, with 15 bases in the middle. The CDR3 spans 14 residues. Germline-derived CDR1 and CDR2 are ENHRY and SYGVKD. The CDR3 protein is CANPGLIGTDTQYF. CDR3 in DNA: TGTGCCAACCCGGGACTTATCGGCACAGATACGCAGTATTTT.

This clonotype was counted ten times or more. The genes are TRBV28 and TRBJ2-7; 8 bases line up with TRBD1. The trim removed 6 bases at V and 2 bases at J, leaving 6 bases unmatched. Germline V gene data show CDR1 as MDHEN and CDR2 as SYDVKM. This CDR3 has 14 amino acids. CDR3 in DNA: TGTGCCAGCAGGGACAGGGAGATCGCCTACGAGCAGTACTTC. Its protein product is CASRDREIAYEQYF. The whole variable domain, remainder taken from reference TRBV28 and TRBJ2-7, is DVKVTQSSRYLVKRTGEKVFLECVQDMDHENMFWYRQDPGLGLRLIYFSYDVKMKEKGDIPEGYSVSREKKERFSLILESASTNQTSMYLCASRDREIAYEQYFGPGTRLTVT.

This clonotype was recorded a few times. This sequence joins TRBV20-1 and TRBJ2-2; D may be TRBD2 (5 bases). V dropped 2 bases and J dropped 3 bases, with 19 bases sitting between them. This CDR3 is 17 amino acids long. CDR1 is DFQATT, CDR2 SNEGSKA, per germline (reference sequence). CDR3 sequence: CSARSFEGGWDTGELFF. CDR3 nucleotides: TGCAGTGCTAGATCGTTCGAGGGCGGCTGGGACACCGGGGAGCTGTTTTTT.

This clonotype was seen a few times. The V gene is TRBV20-1, the J gene TRBJ2-1, with unresolved D. Germline V lookup: CDR1 DFQATT, CDR2 SNEGSKA (reference sequence). The V end was cut by 5 bases, the J end by 9 bases, with 11 bases between. The CDR3 runs 11 residues. This chain's CDR3 is CSAPLSGEQFF. CDR3 DNA: TGCAGTGCTCCCTTATCGGGTGAGCAGTTCTTC.

This clonotype was counted a few times. The V call is TRBV25-1, the J call TRBJ2-7; unclear D gene. In germline, CDR1 is MGHDK, CDR2 SYGVNS. The CDR3 spans 13 residues. The V end lost 0 bases, the J end lost 7 bases, and 10 bases lay between the germline ends. Here the CDR3 reads CASSEYITEEQYF. The DNA for the CDR3 is TGTGCCAGCAGTGAATATATAACAGAAGAGCAGTACTTC.

The table lists this clonotype with a few counts. The DNA for the CDR3 is TGCAGCGTTCGGGTTAGCAAGGATGAGCAGTTCTTC. Its translation: CSVRVSKDEQFF. The chain uses TRBV29-1 and TRBJ2-1, with D unresolved. The length of the CDR3 is 12 residues. V was clipped by 5 bases and J by 8 bases, with 13 bases between them. Germline V lookup: CDR1 SQVTM, CDR2 ANQGSEA.

There are a few counts of this clonotype. The chain's CDR3 is CASSSDGTEGYF. Here the CDR3 DNA reads TGTGCCAGCAGCTCCGATGGGACAGAGGGGTACTTC. V and J are TRBV7-9 and TRBJ2-5; 7 positions match TRBD1. V lost 4 bases and J lost 13; bases outside the gene matches: 9. This CDR3 is 12 amino acids long. The germline CDR1 and CDR2 sequences are SEHNR and FQNEAQ (reference sequence). The full variable domain, its missing parts supplied by reference TRBV7-9 and TRBJ2-5, is DTGVSQNPRHKITKRGQNVTFRCDPISEHNRLYWYRQTLGQGPEFLTYFQNEAQLEKSRLLSDRFSAERPKGSFSTLEIQRTEQGDSAMYLCASSSDGTEGYFGPGTRLLVL.

V and J are TRBV4-3 and TRBJ2-3; possible D gene TRBD1, 5 bases. This CDR3 spans 16 amino acids. Germline V gene sequence: CDR1 LGHNA, CDR2 YSLEER. Trimming took 1 base from V and 0 from J, leaving 11 bases between them. CDR3 region: CASSQGADRSTDTQYF. In nucleotides, the CDR3 is TGCGCCAGCAGCCAAGGGGCAGACAGAAGCACAGATACGCAGTATTTT.

The chain recombines TRBV25-1 with TRBJ2-7; D is perhaps TRBD1 (5 bases). The V gene lost 0 bases and the J gene lost 4 bases, with 10 bases spanning the gap. Germline-derived CDR1 and CDR2 are MGHDK and SYGVNS. The CDR3 runs 14 residues. CDR3: CASSEYLQAYEQYF. CDR3 sequence (DNA): TGTGCCAGCAGTGAATATCTACAGGCATACGAGCAGTACTTC.

The V gene is TRBV29-1, the J gene TRBJ2-7; perhaps TRBD1 as D (6 bases). V shed 7 bases and J shed 3 bases, with 22 bases lying between them. Per germline, CDR1 SQVTM and CDR2 ANQGSEA. The CDR3 covers 15 residues. The CDR3 protein is CSASSYVQGFYEQYF. The CDR3 nucleotides read TGCAGCGCTAGTAGCTACGTACAGGGTTTCTACGAGCAGTACTTC.

The chain recombines TRBV7-9 with TRBJ1-2; weak D call: TRBD1 (5 bases). The V gene lost 2 bases and the J gene lost 4 bases, with 8 bases spanning the gap. Germline assignment: CDR1 SEHNR and CDR2 FQNEAQ (reference sequence). This CDR3 has 13 residues. The CDR3 here is CASSLMGGYGYTF. The CDR3 nucleotides read TGTGCCAGCAGCTTAATGGGGGGCTATGGCTACACCTTC.